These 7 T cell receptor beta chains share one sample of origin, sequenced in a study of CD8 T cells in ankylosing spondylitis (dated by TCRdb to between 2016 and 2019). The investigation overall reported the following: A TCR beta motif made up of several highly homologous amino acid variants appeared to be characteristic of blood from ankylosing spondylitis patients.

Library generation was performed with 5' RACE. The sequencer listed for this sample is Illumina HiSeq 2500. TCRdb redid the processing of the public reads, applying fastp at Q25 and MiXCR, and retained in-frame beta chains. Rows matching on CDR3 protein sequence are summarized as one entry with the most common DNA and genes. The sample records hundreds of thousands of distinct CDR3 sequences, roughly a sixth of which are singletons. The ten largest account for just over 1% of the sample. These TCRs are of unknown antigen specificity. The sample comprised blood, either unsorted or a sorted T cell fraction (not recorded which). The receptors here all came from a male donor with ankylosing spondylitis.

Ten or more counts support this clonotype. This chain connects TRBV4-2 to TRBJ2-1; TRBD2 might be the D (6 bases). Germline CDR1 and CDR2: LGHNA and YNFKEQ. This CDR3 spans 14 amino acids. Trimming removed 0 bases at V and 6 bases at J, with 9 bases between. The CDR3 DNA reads TGTGCCAGCAGCCAAGATTTGCGGGGCAATGAGCAGTTCTTC. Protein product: CASSQDLRGNEQFF.

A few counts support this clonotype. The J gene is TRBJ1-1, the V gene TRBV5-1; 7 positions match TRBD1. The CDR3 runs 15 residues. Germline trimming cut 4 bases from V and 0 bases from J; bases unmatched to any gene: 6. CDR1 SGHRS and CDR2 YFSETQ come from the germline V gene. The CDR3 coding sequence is TGCGCCAGCAGCAAGCCGACAGGGATGAACACTGAAGCTTTCTTT. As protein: CASSKPTGMNTEAFF.

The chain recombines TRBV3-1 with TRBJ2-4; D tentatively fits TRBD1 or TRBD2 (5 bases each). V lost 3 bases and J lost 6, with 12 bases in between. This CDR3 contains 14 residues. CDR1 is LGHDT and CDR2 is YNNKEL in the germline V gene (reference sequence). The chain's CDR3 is CASSHGPGTNIQYF. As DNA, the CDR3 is TGTGCCAGCAGCCATGGACCTGGGACAAACATTCAGTACTTC. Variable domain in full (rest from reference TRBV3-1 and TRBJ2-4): DTAVSQTPKYLVTQMGNDKSIKCEQNLGHDTMYWYKQDSKKFLKIMFSYNNKELIINETVPNRFSPKSPDKAHLNLHINSLELGDSAVYFCASSHGPGTNIQYFGAGTRLSVL.

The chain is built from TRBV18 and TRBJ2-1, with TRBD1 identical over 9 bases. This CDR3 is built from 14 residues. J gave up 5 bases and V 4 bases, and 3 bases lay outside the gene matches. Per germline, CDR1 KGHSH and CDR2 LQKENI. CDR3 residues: CASSLQGANNEQFF. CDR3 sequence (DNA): TGTGCCAGCTCACTACAGGGGGCGAACAATGAGCAGTTCTTC. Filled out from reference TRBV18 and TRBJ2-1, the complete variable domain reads NAGVMQNPRHLVRRRGQEARLRCSPMKGHSHVYWYRQLPEEGLKFMVYLQKENIIDESGMPKERFSAEFPKEGPSILRIQQVVRGDSAAYFCASSLQGANNEQFFGPGTRLTVL.

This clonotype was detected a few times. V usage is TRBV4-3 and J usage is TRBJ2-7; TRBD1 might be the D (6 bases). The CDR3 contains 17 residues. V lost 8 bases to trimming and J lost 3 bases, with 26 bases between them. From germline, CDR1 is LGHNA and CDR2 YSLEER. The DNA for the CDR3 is TGCGCCAGCCCCCAGGGGATCCGCGGTACAAAAAACTACGAGCAGTACTTC. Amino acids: CASPQGIRGTKNYEQYF.

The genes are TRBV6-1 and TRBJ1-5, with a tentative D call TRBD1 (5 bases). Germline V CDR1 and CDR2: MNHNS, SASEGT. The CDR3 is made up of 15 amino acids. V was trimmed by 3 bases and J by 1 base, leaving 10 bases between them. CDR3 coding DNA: TGTGCCAGCAGTGATGTGGGGCAGAGCAATCAGCCCCAGCATTTT. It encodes CASSDVGQSNQPQHF.

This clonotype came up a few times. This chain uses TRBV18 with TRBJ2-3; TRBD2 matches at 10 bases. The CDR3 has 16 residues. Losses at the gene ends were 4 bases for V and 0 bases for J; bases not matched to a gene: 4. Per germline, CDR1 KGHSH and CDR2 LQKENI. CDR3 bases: TGTGCCAGCTCACACACTAGCGGGACTAGCACAGATACGCAGTATTTT. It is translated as CASSHTSGTSTDTQYF. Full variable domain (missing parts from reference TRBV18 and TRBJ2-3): NAGVMQNPRHLVRRRGQEARLRCSPMKGHSHVYWYRQLPEEGLKFMVYLQKENIIDESGMPKERFSAEFPKEGPSILRIQQVVRGDSAAYFCASSHTSGTSTDTQYFGPGTRLTVL.